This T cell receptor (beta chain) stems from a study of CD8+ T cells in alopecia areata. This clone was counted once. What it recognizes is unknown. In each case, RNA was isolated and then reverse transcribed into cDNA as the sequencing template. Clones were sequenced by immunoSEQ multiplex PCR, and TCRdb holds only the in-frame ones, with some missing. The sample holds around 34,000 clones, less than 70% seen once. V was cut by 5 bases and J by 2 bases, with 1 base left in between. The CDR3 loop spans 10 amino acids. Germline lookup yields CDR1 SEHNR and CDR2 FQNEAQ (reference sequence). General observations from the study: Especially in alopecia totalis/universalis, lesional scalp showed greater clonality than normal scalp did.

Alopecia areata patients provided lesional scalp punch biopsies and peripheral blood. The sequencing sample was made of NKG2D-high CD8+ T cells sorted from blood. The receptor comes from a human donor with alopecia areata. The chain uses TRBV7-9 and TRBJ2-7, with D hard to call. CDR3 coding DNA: TGTGCCAGCAGCCCCTACGAGCAGTACTTC. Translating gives CASSPYEQYF.